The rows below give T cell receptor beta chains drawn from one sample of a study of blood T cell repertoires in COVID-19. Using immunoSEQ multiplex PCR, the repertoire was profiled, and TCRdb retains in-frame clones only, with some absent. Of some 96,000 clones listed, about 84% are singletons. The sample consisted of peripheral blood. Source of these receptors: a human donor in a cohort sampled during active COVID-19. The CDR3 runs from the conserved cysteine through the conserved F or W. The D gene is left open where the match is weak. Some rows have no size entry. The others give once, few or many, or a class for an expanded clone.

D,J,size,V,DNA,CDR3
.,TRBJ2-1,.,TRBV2,TGTGCCAGCAGTGAACCAAGCGCGGGTTCCTACAATGAGCAGTTCTTC,CASSEPSAGSYNEQFF
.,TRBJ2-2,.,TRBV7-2,TGTGCCAGCAGCTTTATCCTGAGCACCGGGGAGCTGTTTTTT,CASSFILSTGELFF
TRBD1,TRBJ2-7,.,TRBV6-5,TGTGCCAGCACGAGCTGGGGACAGGGGGCTTACGAGCAGTACTTC,CASTSWGQGAYEQYF
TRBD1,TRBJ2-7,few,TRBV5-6,TGTGCCAGCAGCTTGTTTGGACAGGGGATGGGATACGAGCAGTACTTC,CASSLFGQGMGYEQYF
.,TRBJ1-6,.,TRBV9,TGTGCCAGCAGTGGCAACAATTCACCCCTCCACTTT,CASSGNNSPLHF
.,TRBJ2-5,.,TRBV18,TGTGCCAGCTCACCACCGACTCCCGAAGAGACCCAGTACTTC,CASSPPTPEETQYF
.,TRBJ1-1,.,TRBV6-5,TGTGCCAGCAGTTACCTCAGGGTTATGAACACTGAAGCTTTCTTT,CASSYLRVMNTEAFF
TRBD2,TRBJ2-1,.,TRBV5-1,TGCGCCAGCAGCTTTCATGATAGCGGGAGCTTTGGCAATGAGCAGTTCTTC,CASSFHDSGSFGNEQFF
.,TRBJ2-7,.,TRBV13,TGTGCCAGCAGCTCGACAGGTAACTCCTACGAGCAGTACTTC,CASSSTGNSYEQYF
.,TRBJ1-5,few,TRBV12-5,TGTGCTAGTGGTTGGGGAGGTGGCAATCAGCCCCAGCATTTT,CASGWGGGNQPQHF
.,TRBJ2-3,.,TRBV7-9,TGTGCCAGCAGCTCCCAACAAGTCCAGGCTACCTCGGTGCAGTATTTT,CASSSQQVQATSVQYF
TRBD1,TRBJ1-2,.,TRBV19,TGTGCCAGTCGACCCCCGGACAGGAACAACTATGGCTACACCTTC,CASRPPDRNNYGYTF
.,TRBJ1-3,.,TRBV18,TGTGCCAGCTCACACACAGCTGGAAACACCATATATTTT,CASSHTAGNTIYF
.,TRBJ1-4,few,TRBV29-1,TGCAGCGTTGGTACGACAATGAATGAAAAACTGTTTTTT,CSVGTTMNEKLFF
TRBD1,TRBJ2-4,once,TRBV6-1,TGTGCCAGCAGTGAAAAAGTAAACAGGGGATCCAAAAACATTCAGTACTTC,CASSEKVNRGSKNIQYF
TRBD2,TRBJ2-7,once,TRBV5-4,TGTGCCAGCAGCTACCCGGGACTAGCGGGAGTCGAGCAGTACTTC,CASSYPGLAGVEQYF